These T cell receptor beta chains were read from a single sample in a study of T cells in Graves' hyperthyroidism and ophthalmopathy. Each CDR3 protein gets one entry after TCRdb re-called the multiplex PCR reads with MiXCR. The sample lists a few hundred thousand distinct CDR3 sequences, approximately 19% occurring once. Sequenced: blood. The receptors were gathered from a woman younger than 35 with Graves' hyperthyroidism. Each CDR3 is given with its conserved first and last residue. Fields, in order: clone size, J gene, CDR3 length, D gene, V gene, CDR3 DNA, CDR3 protein. D genes are given only for firm matches. Size values are once, few and many counts, or a class for expanded clones, and some rows have none.

abundance: many; j_gene: TRBJ2-7; len: 11; d_gene: NA; v_gene: TRBV2; CDR3nt: TGTGCCAGCCAGGGCTCCAACGAGCAGTACTTC; CDR3aa: CASQGSNEQYF
abundance: NA; j_gene: TRBJ2-7; len: 15; d_gene: TRBD1; v_gene: TRBV7-9; CDR3nt: TGTGCCAGCAGCCATTGGACAGGGGGGTTATACGAGCAGTACTTC; CDR3aa: CASSHWTGGLYEQYF
abundance: many; j_gene: TRBJ2-5; len: 15; d_gene: NA; v_gene: TRBV11-2; CDR3nt: TGTGCCAGCAGCTTAAACGGGGGGCAGGAAGAGACCCAGTACTTC; CDR3aa: CASSLNGGQEETQYF
abundance: few; j_gene: TRBJ2-7; len: 14; d_gene: TRBD1; v_gene: TRBV3-1; CDR3nt: TGTGCCAGCAGCCCGGGACAGGGCTATAGCGAGCAGTACTTC; CDR3aa: CASSPGQGYSEQYF
abundance: NA; j_gene: TRBJ1-2; len: 13; d_gene: TRBD1; v_gene: TRBV28; CDR3nt: TGTGCCAGCAGACTGACAGGGGAGGATGGCTACACCTTC; CDR3aa: CASRLTGEDGYTF
abundance: many; j_gene: TRBJ1-2; len: 14; d_gene: NA; v_gene: TRBV11-2; CDR3nt: TGTGCCAGCAGCTTAGTGGCGGGTGCCTATGGCTACACCTTC; CDR3aa: CASSLVAGAYGYTF
abundance: many; j_gene: TRBJ2-7; len: 13; d_gene: NA; v_gene: TRBV29-1; CDR3nt: TGCAGCGTTGAGATTCCGGGATCCTACGAGCAGTACTTC; CDR3aa: CSVEIPGSYEQYF
abundance: many; j_gene: TRBJ1-1; len: 13; d_gene: NA; v_gene: TRBV28; CDR3nt: TGTGCCAGCAGTACTACAGGGCGTACTGAAGCTTTCTTT; CDR3aa: CASSTTGRTEAFF
abundance: many; j_gene: TRBJ2-7; len: 15; d_gene: NA; v_gene: TRBV28; CDR3nt: TGTGCCAGCAGCCCATACCGGGTCCAAAACGACGAGCAGTACTTC; CDR3aa: CASSPYRVQNDEQYF
abundance: many; j_gene: TRBJ1-2; len: 12; d_gene: NA; v_gene: TRBV7-9; CDR3nt: TGTGCCAGCAGCCCGGCGAGCTATGGCTACACCTTC; CDR3aa: CASSPASYGYTF
abundance: many; j_gene: TRBJ2-7; len: 12; d_gene: NA; v_gene: TRBV7-8; CDR3nt: TGTGCCAGCACACAAGGAGGTCACGAGCAGTACTTC; CDR3aa: CASTQGGHEQYF
abundance: many; j_gene: TRBJ2-7; len: 14; d_gene: NA; v_gene: TRBV29-1; CDR3nt: TGCAGCGTTGGCCTAGGCAGTCGACCTTACGAGCAGTACTTC; CDR3aa: CSVGLGSRPYEQYF
abundance: many; j_gene: TRBJ2-7; len: 14; d_gene: TRBD2; v_gene: TRBV2; CDR3nt: TGTGCCAGCAGCCGACTAGCGGGGTCCTACGAGCAGTACTTC; CDR3aa: CASSRLAGSYEQYF
abundance: NA; j_gene: TRBJ2-7; len: 11; d_gene: NA; v_gene: TRBV30; CDR3nt: TGTGCCTGGAGTAATGGCGGGTCCAGATACTTC; CDR3aa: CAWSNGGSRYF
abundance: many; j_gene: TRBJ1-3; len: 14; d_gene: NA; v_gene: TRBV6-5; CDR3nt: TGTGCCGCGAGAGGGGCCAGCTCTGGAAACACCATATATTTT; CDR3aa: CAARGASSGNTIYF